The 10 T cell receptor beta chains below come from one sample, sequenced in a study of cytomegalovirus exposure and HLA in healthy donors. Vbeta (60) and Jbeta (13) primers were used in the PCR. Some clones are missing from TCRdb's copy, which holds only in-frame ones; the method was immunoSEQ multiplex PCR. The table shows roughly 120,000 clones, with 75% to 90% occurring only once. Sequencing input: PBMCs. Receptors originate from a man aged 30 to 45 in good health and CMV-seronegative.

This CDR3 is CASSSGGSYEQYF. CDR3 bases: TGTGCCAGCAGCAGCGGGGGCTCCTACGAGCAGTACTTC. The chain has TRBV5-5 and TRBJ2-7; TRBD2 aligns across 8 bases. This CDR3 spans 13 amino acids. J lost 0 bases, V lost 4 bases, and 0 bases had no gene match. Germline CDR1 and CDR2: SGHKS and YYEKEE (reference sequence).

The chain has TRBV28 and TRBJ1-5; TRBD1 is a possible D gene (6 bases). The germline V and J ends were trimmed by 4 bases and 0 bases, with 13 bases remaining between them. Looked up from germline, CDR1 is MDHEN and CDR2 is SYDVKM. There are 16 residues in the CDR3. The CDR3 DNA sequence: TGTGCCAGCAGTTACTCGGGACAATATAGCAATCAGCCCCAGCATTTT. Translating it yields CASSYSGQYSNQPQHF.

Only a few counts were recorded for this clone. The rearrangement links TRBV29-1 to TRBJ1-1, with D tentatively TRBD1 (5 bases). CDR1 and CDR2 (germline): SQVTM, ANQGSEA. CDR3 length: 15 residues. With 2 bases removed from V and 4 bases from J, the gap between germline ends came to 17 bases. DNA for the CDR3: TGCAGCGTTGAAAATGAAAGGGCAAGGGGCACTGAAGCTTTCTTT. Translated, it gives CSVENERARGTEAFF.

CDR3 nucleotides: TGTGCCAGCTCCACAGGGAACACTGAAGCTTTCTTT. Encoded protein: CASSTGNTEAFF. The chain recombines TRBV27 with TRBJ1-1, with D possibly TRBD1 on 5 matching bases. The CDR3 length is 12 residues. V was trimmed by 8 bases and J by 1 base, leaving 8 bases between them. CDR1 is MNHEY and CDR2 is SMNVEV in the germline V gene (reference sequence).

This clone was counted a few times. This chain uses TRBV7-2 with TRBJ2-7, with D unclear. Between the trimmed V and J ends, which lost 2 bases and 7 bases, there was a span of 15 bases. The CDR3 consists of 14 residues. Germline CDR1 reads SGHTA; CDR2 reads FQGNSA. The DNA for the CDR3 is TGTGCCAGCAGCTTAAGGAGAGACCCTAGAGAGCAGTACTTC. This translates into CASSLRRDPREQYF.

This sequence joins TRBV27 and TRBJ2-1; 10 bases map to TRBD1. This CDR3 contains 16 residues. CDR1 is MNHEY, CDR2 SMNVEV, per germline (reference sequence). V dropped 2 bases and J dropped 2; count of bases not matched to a gene: 3. The chain's CDR3 is CASSLGTGVTYNEQFF. The CDR3 nucleotides are TGTGCCAGCAGTTTAGGGACAGGGGTTACCTACAATGAGCAGTTCTTC.

This clone was observed once. The chain employs TRBV2 and TRBJ2-7, with 8 positions matching TRBD2. The germline V gene encodes CDR1 SNHLY and CDR2 FYNNEI. The CDR3 covers 15 residues. V shed 8 bases, J shed 5 bases, and the junction held 14 bases outside the gene matches. The CDR3 DNA reads TGTGCCAGCGATCGTCCGGGGGGGGTTAAACACGAGCAGTACTTC. Its protein is CASDRPGGVKHEQYF.

The rearrangement links TRBV5-1 to TRBJ1-1; D possibly corresponds to TRBD1 (5 bases). The CDR3 extends over 16 amino acids. Germline assignment: CDR1 SGHRS and CDR2 YFSETQ. V was pared by 1 base and J by 4 bases, with 17 bases between. The CDR3 reads CASSLSFQGSSTEAFF. CDR3 coding DNA: TGCGCCAGCAGCTTGAGTTTTCAGGGCTCGAGCACTGAAGCTTTCTTT.

The chain uses TRBV13 and TRBJ2-3, with 14 bases identical to TRBD2. CDR3 length: 18 amino acids. The V and J ends lost 0 bases and 5 bases, in that order; junction bases with no gene match: 7. The germline V gene encodes CDR1 PRHDT and CDR2 FYEKMQ (reference sequence). Here the CDR3 DNA reads TGTGCCAGCAGCTTAGGGACTAGCGGGAGGGCTCTCAGAGATACGCAGTATTTT. This sequence encodes CASSLGTSGRALRDTQYF.

This chain joins TRBV28 and TRBJ1-2; TRBD1 matches 9 bases. There are 15 residues in the CDR3. Germline CDR1 and CDR2: MDHEN and SYDVKM. V was pared by 7 bases and J by 4 bases, with 10 bases of the junction left unmatched. In DNA form, the CDR3 reads TGTGCCAGCAACCTACAGGGGGCCATGGGCTATGGCTACACCTTC. The encoded protein is CASNLQGAMGYGYTF.